The entry below describes one T cell receptor beta chain. An end of the junction differs from the germline gene, which may be a read error. Produced via immunoSEQ multiplex PCR; TCRdb's table is partial and in-frame only. The table includes 120,000 or so clones, roughly 87% detected once. This entry belongs to a study of control samples from healthy donors and cancer patients. The CDR3 has 12 amino acids. CDR1 is MNHEY, CDR2 SVGAGI, per germline. The TCR was taken from a man aged 35-49 years in good health. The chain carries TRBV6-5 and TRBJ2-5; D ambiguous. Sequencing input: blood. The CDR3 loop reads CASSYSPEIQYF. As DNA, the CDR3 is TGTGCCAGCAGTTACAGTCCAGAGATCCAGTACTTC.